The sample holds one count of the clone carrying this T cell receptor (beta chain). Its antigen is currently unknown. The method was immunoSEQ multiplex PCR; TCRdb's version includes in-frame clones alone and lacks a portion of them. The repertoire consists of 270,000 or so clones, with around 69% occurring once and the leading ten covering about 5.8%. This entry belongs to a study of cytotoxic CD8 clonotypes in ibrutinib-treated CLL. In the study overall: The study included 11 relapsed/refractory and roughly 15 treatment-naive patients; 17 to 18 had IGHV unmutated disease. Following a median roughly 12 months of treatment, with a range of 6 to 36, response samples were taken.

The germline V gene encodes CDR1 MNHEY and CDR2 SVGAGI. V trimming: 2 bases; J trimming: 1 base; junction bases outside the gene matches: 1. The CDR3 runs 14 residues. Broader study findings: Rising at ibrutinib response, clonality subsequently fell back toward baseline at progression.

The V gene is TRBV6-5, the J gene TRBJ2-7; 8 bases line up with TRBD2. This sequence was found in a human donor with chronic lymphocytic leukemia. The starting material was PBMCs, obtained at disease progression, from a patient treated with ibrutinib. CDR3 bases: TGTGCCAGCAGTTACCTAGCGGGTTCCTACGAGCAGTACTTC. Its translation: CASSYLAGSYEQYF.